Listed below are T cell receptor beta chains from one sample, sequenced in a study of blood T cells in healthy people across ages. TCRdb reprocessed the 5' RACE reads with MiXCR, giving one entry per CDR3 protein. Of about 810,000 distinct CDR3 sequences detected, around 36% appear once; the ten largest clones hold about an eighth. What was sequenced was blood. The origin of the receptors is a man aged 18 to 35 in good health. Each CDR3 is given with its conserved first and last residue. Fields, in order: V gene, D gene, clone size, J gene, CDR3 DNA, CDR3 protein. A D gene is named only where the DNA matches it firmly. Rows may omit the clone size; those that give it use once, few, many or a size class.

V: TRBV12-3/TRBV12-4; D: .; size: many; J: TRBJ1-6; DNA: TGTGCCAGCGGGACACGGGACCGTAATTCACCCCTCCACTTT; CDR3: CASGTRDRNSPLHF
V: TRBV7-8; D: TRBD1; size: .; J: TRBJ1-2; DNA: TGTGCCAGCAGCTTAGGGGACAGGGGTTTTTTATATGGCTACACCTTC; CDR3: CASSLGDRGFLYGYTF
V: TRBV20-1; D: TRBD1; size: few; J: TRBJ1-1; DNA: TGCAGTGCTGGCCCACAGGGGAGCACTGAAGCTTTCTTT; CDR3: CSAGPQGSTEAFF
V: TRBV20-1; D: .; size: .; J: TRBJ1-1; DNA: TGCAGTGCTAGAGGCGGGGCCGTGAACACTGAAGCTTTCTTT; CDR3: CSARGGAVNTEAFF
V: TRBV5-5; D: .; size: few; J: TRBJ1-4; DNA: TGTGCCAGCAGCCCATTTGGGTTAGGTGAAAAACTGTTTTTT; CDR3: CASSPFGLGEKLFF
V: TRBV15; D: TRBD1; size: .; J: TRBJ2-2; DNA: TGTGCCACCAGCAGCCTATCCTACAGGGGTGGGGAGCTGTTTTTT; CDR3: CATSSLSYRGGELFF
V: TRBV27; D: .; size: .; J: TRBJ2-1; DNA: TGTGCCAGCAGGGCAGGGAGCTCCTACAATGGGCAGTTCTTC; CDR3: CASRAGSSYNGQFF
V: TRBV12-3/TRBV12-4; D: .; size: many; J: TRBJ2-7; DNA: TGTGCCAGCAAGAGATCCCCCTTCGAGCAGTACTTC; CDR3: CASKRSPFEQYF
V: TRBV6-1; D: .; size: .; J: TRBJ1-6; DNA: TGTGCCACCATACTACGGGGTAATTCACCCCTCCACTTT; CDR3: CATILRGNSPLHF
V: TRBV12-3/TRBV12-4; D: .; size: .; J: TRBJ1-4; DNA: TGTGCCAGCAGAAAACAGCCGAATAATGAAAAACTGTTTTTT; CDR3: CASRKQPNNEKLFF
V: TRBV28; D: .; size: .; J: TRBJ2-7; DNA: TGTGCCAGCAGCCCGACTCAAGACAATGAGCAGTACTTC; CDR3: CASSPTQDNEQYF
V: TRBV29-1; D: .; size: few; J: TRBJ1-1; DNA: TGCAGCGTTGCCGGGACAATGAACACTGAAGCTTTCTTT; CDR3: CSVAGTMNTEAFF
V: TRBV2; D: .; size: .; J: TRBJ1-5; DNA: TGTGCCAGCAGGGCCGGGACCGCCTCCAATCAGCCCCAGCATTTT; CDR3: CASRAGTASNQPQHF
V: TRBV12-3/TRBV12-4; D: .; size: few; J: TRBJ2-3; DNA: TGTGCCAGCAGGTTAACCTGGGATACGCAGTATTTT; CDR3: CASRLTWDTQYF
V: TRBV25-1; D: TRBD2; size: .; J: TRBJ2-5; DNA: TGTGCCAGCAGTGAAACGGGACTAGCGCAAGAGACCCAGTACTTC; CDR3: CASSETGLAQETQYF
V: TRBV29-1; D: .; size: few; J: TRBJ2-5; DNA: TGCAGCGTCCTGGGGCGAGATCAAGAGACCCAGTACTTC; CDR3: CSVLGRDQETQYF
V: TRBV27; D: .; size: many; J: TRBJ2-7; DNA: TGTGCCAGCAGTTTATACGCCGTTAGCTCCTACGAGCAGTACTTC; CDR3: CASSLYAVSSYEQYF
V: TRBV12-3/TRBV12-4; D: .; size: .; J: TRBJ2-7; DNA: TGTGCCAGCAGTTCAACCGACACCAGCGAGCAGTACTTC; CDR3: CASSSTDTSEQYF
V: TRBV20-1; D: TRBD1; size: .; J: TRBJ2-1; DNA: TGCAGTGCTAGTCTTCGGGGACAGTACTACAATGAGCAGTTCTTC; CDR3: CSASLRGQYYNEQFF
V: TRBV25-1; D: .; size: few; J: TRBJ2-3; DNA: TGTGCCAGCGAAAAGATAGATACGCAGTATTTT; CDR3: CASEKIDTQYF
V: TRBV7-8; D: .; size: .; J: TRBJ2-5; DNA: TGTGCCAGCAGCGCGTCCAGGGGTGAGGAGACCCAGTACTTC; CDR3: CASSASRGEETQYF
V: TRBV10-3; D: .; size: few; J: TRBJ2-2; DNA: TGTGCCATCAGTGAGTTTGTCAGGGGATTTCACACCGGGGAGCTGTTTTTT; CDR3: CAISEFVRGFHTGELFF
V: TRBV6-2/TRBV6-3; D: .; size: .; J: TRBJ1-2; DNA: TGTGCCAGCAGGCGAACGGGGTCCTACTATGGCTACACCTTC; CDR3: CASRRTGSYYGYTF
V: TRBV4-1; D: .; size: few; J: TRBJ2-1; DNA: TGCGCCAGCAGCCACGGGACCGGGACGTACAATGAGCAGTTCTTC; CDR3: CASSHGTGTYNEQFF
V: TRBV27; D: TRBD1; size: few; J: TRBJ2-5; DNA: TGTGCCAGCAGGCTTACAGGGGCCAATTACGGGCAGTACTTC; CDR3: CASRLTGANYGQYF
V: TRBV5-1; D: TRBD1; size: .; J: TRBJ1-4; DNA: TGCGCCAGCAGCCCGGGGGCCCTCCTCGGGACAGGGGTTACTAATGAAAAACTGTTTTTT; CDR3: CASSPGALLGTGVTNEKLFF
V: TRBV2; D: .; size: .; J: TRBJ2-3; DNA: TGTGCCAGCAAGTTTCAGGGCACAGATACGCAGTATTTT; CDR3: CASKFQGTDTQYF
V: TRBV2; D: TRBD2; size: .; J: TRBJ2-3; DNA: TGTGCCAGCAGTGGGGAACGGGGGGGCACAGATACGCAGTATTTT; CDR3: CASSGERGGTDTQYF
V: TRBV10-3; D: .; size: few; J: TRBJ2-5; DNA: TGTGCCATCAGTGATCTCGTAGGGAGAGAGACCCAGTACTTC; CDR3: CAISDLVGRETQYF
V: TRBV5-1; D: TRBD1; size: .; J: TRBJ2-2; DNA: TGCGCCAGCAGGGCCGGGACAGGGCTAACCGGGGAGCTGTTTTTT; CDR3: CASRAGTGLTGELFF
V: TRBV7-8; D: .; size: .; J: TRBJ1-1; DNA: TGTGCCAGCAGCCCTGGGACCGGATACACTGAAGTTTTCTTT; CDR3: CASSPGTGYTEVFF
V: TRBV4-2; D: TRBD1; size: .; J: TRBJ1-1; DNA: TGTGTCAGCAGCCAAGATAGAGGGGGCGGGGGTGAAGCTTTCTTT; CDR3: CVSSQDRGGGGEAFF
V: TRBV10-3; D: TRBD2; size: many; J: TRBJ2-1; DNA: TGTGCCATCAGTGCTAGCGGGGGGGCATTGCATGAGCAGTTCTTC; CDR3: CAISASGGALHEQFF
V: TRBV20-1; D: .; size: .; J: TRBJ2-3; DNA: TGCAGTGCCCAGGGTGAAGTATGGACAGTTAGCACAGATACGCAGTATTTT; CDR3: CSAQGEVWTVSTDTQYF
V: TRBV7-3; D: .; size: few; J: TRBJ2-1; DNA: TGTGCCAGCAGCTTAAAGGGCCTCCCGAGGGGTGAGCAGTTCTTC; CDR3: CASSLKGLPRGEQFF
V: TRBV5-1; D: .; size: many; J: TRBJ2-1; DNA: TGCGCCAGCAGCTCTACTCGCACGTCCTACAATGAGCAGTTCTTC; CDR3: CASSSTRTSYNEQFF
V: TRBV21-1; D: .; size: .; J: TRBJ2-5; DNA: TGTGCCAGCAGCAAAGAAATCGGAAGGGGTCAAGAGACCCAGTACTTC; CDR3: CASSKEIGRGQETQYF
V: TRBV20-1; D: .; size: .; J: TRBJ1-1; DNA: TGCAGTGCCACCCGCACTGAAGCTTTCTTT; CDR3: CSATRTEAFF
V: TRBV12-3/TRBV12-4; D: .; size: many; J: TRBJ2-7; DNA: TGTGCCAGCAGACCCGGGACGCACACCTACGAGCAGTACTTC; CDR3: CASRPGTHTYEQYF
V: TRBV20-1; D: .; size: few; J: TRBJ2-1; DNA: TGCAGTGCTAGAGGGGGGGGGGACAGTAGCTCCTACAATGAGCAGTTCTTC; CDR3: CSARGGGDSSSYNEQFF